The table lists the clone carrying this T cell receptor beta chain with a count of one. Its target is not known. This record comes from a study of shared clonotypes between healthy human individuals. General study points: Generally, naive subsets came out with larger estimated richness than memory subsets.

Naive CD8 cells, CD45RO-negative and positively selected for CCR7, excluded terminally differentiated effector memory CD45RA+ cells. Data came from immunoSEQ multiplex PCR; TCRdb stores just in-frame clones and leaves some out. The sample yields 630,000 or so clones, 95% to 98% seen once. Germline trimming cut 1 base from V and 4 bases from J; bases unmatched to any gene: 4. This CDR3 is 15 amino acids long. CDR1 is MGHRA, CDR2 YSYEKL, per germline. Input material: naive CD8+ T cells sorted from blood. The clonotype originates from a man aged 25-45 years in good health. This chain links TRBV4-1 with TRBJ1-2, with 9 positions matching TRBD1. CDR3 amino acids: CASSQGQGGSYGYTF. CDR3 nucleotide sequence: TGCGCCAGCAGCCAAGGACAGGGGGGTAGCTATGGCTACACCTTC.